The 11 T cell receptor beta chains given below trace back to one sample, sequenced in a study of T cells after yellow fever vaccination. MiXCR, applied by TCRdb to the 5' RACE reads, yields one record per CDR3 protein. Among 450,000 to 650,000 distinct CDR3 sequences listed, roughly 13% were seen once. The sequenced sample was PBMCs, obtained on the day of the yellow fever booster vaccination. The receptors stem from a man younger than 45 who received the YFV17D yellow fever vaccine.

In its sample, this clonotype was seen a few times. J is TRBJ1-2 and V is TRBV4-3; D uncertain. The CDR3 totals 13 residues. Germline V gives CDR1 LGHNA, CDR2 YSLEER. V dropped 0 bases and J dropped 11 bases, with 13 bases sitting between them. CDR3 DNA: TGCGCCAGCAGCCAAGAGCAGAGTTTGGGGTACACCTTC. This translates into CASSQEQSLGYTF.

This clonotype occurred many times. The chain recombines TRBV7-2 with TRBJ2-7; 7 bases match TRBD2. CDR1 is SGHTA and CDR2 is FQGNSA in the germline V gene. Germline trimming cut 5 bases from V and 0 bases from J; bases unmatched to any gene: 7. The CDR3 runs 15 residues. The chain's CDR3 is CASSPLPGGSYEQYF. In DNA, the CDR3 is TGTGCCAGCAGCCCTCTTCCGGGAGGCTCCTACGAGCAGTACTTC.

The CDR3 bases are TGTGCCTGGGACGCAGAAAATGAAAAACTGTTTTTT. Translation: CAWDAENEKLFF. The chain has TRBV30 and TRBJ1-4; D uncertain. V was clipped by 5 bases and J by 5 bases, with 9 bases between them. The CDR3 is made up of 12 amino acids. The germline V gene has CDR1 GTSNPN and CDR2 SVGIG (reference sequence).

This rearrangement joins TRBV5-6 to TRBJ1-6; D gene unclear. CDR3 length: 16 amino acids. Trimming took off 1 base at V and 6 bases at J, with 14 bases between the two ends. Germline lookup yields CDR1 SGHDT and CDR2 YYEEEE. In nucleotides, the CDR3 is TGTGCCAGCAGCTTGAACCCTGTTACAGCTAATTCACCCCTCCACTTT. This gives the protein CASSLNPVTANSPLHF.

This clonotype was seen many times. The genes are TRBV12-3 or TRBV12-4 and TRBJ2-4, with 8 bases aligning to TRBD1. The CDR3 has 13 residues. Losses at the gene ends were 8 bases for V and 7 bases for J; bases not matched to a gene: 7. The CDR3 loop is CASLRQGRNIQYF. CDR3 DNA sequence: TGTGCCAGCCTACGACAGGGGCGGAACATTCAGTACTTC.

This clonotype has just a few counts. CDR3 bases: TGTGCCACCAGCTTTGCGGGAGTATACAATGAGCAGTTCTTC. It specifies CATSFAGVYNEQFF. The rearrangement joins TRBV15 to TRBJ2-1; 7 bases agree with TRBD2. V shed 5 bases and J 4 bases; nucleotides not matched to a gene: 5. Germline values: CDR1 LNHNV, CDR2 YYDKDF (reference sequence). The CDR3 totals 14 residues.

The chain couples TRBV4-2 to TRBJ1-2; D is unresolved. The CDR3 extends over 15 amino acids. Germline values: CDR1 LGHNA, CDR2 YNFKEQ. V shed 1 base and J shed 2 bases, with 11 bases lying between them. As DNA, the CDR3 is TGTGCCAGCAGCCAAGTTGGGTCGGCAAACTATGGCTACACCTTC. Its protein is CASSQVGSANYGYTF.

In this sample, this clonotype turned up a few times. The chain uses TRBV29-1 and TRBJ1-2, with 7 positions matching TRBD1. V lost 5 bases to trimming and J lost 2 bases; unmatched junction nucleotides: 8. CDR1 is SQVTM, CDR2 ANQGSEA, per germline. The CDR3 has 14 amino acids. CDR3 in amino acids: CSVFGQDTNYGYTF. The CDR3, as DNA: TGCAGCGTTTTTGGACAGGACACCAACTATGGCTACACCTTC. Complete variable domain (other parts from reference TRBV29-1 and TRBJ1-2): SAVISQKPSRDICQRGTSLTIQCQVDSQVTMMFWYRQQPGQSLTLIATANQGSEATYESGFVIDKFPISRPNLTFSTLTVSNMSPEDSSIYLCSVFGQDTNYGYTFGSGTRLTVV.

The chain links TRBV28 to TRBJ2-6; D might be TRBD2 (6 bases). CDR1 and CDR2 from the germline V gene are MDHEN and SYDVKM. Trimming stripped 4 bases from V and 5 bases from J, with 12 bases between. The CDR3 is 15 amino acids. The CDR3 protein is CASSSGDHRANVLTF. The CDR3 DNA follows: TGTGCCAGCAGTTCGGGGGACCATCGGGCCAACGTCCTGACTTTC.

This clonotype turned up a few times. The V gene is TRBV5-1, the J gene TRBJ2-5, with D perhaps TRBD2 (6 bases). V was shortened by 0 bases and J by 4 bases, with 13 bases between the two germline ends. This CDR3 is built from 15 residues. CDR1 SGHRS and CDR2 YFSETQ come from the germline V gene. The CDR3 bases are TGCGCCAGCAGCTTGGTCCGGGGAGGTGCAGAGACCCAGTACTTC. Amino acids: CASSLVRGGAETQYF.

There are many counts of this clonotype. The rearrangement uses TRBV4-2 and TRBJ2-3; 12 bases agree with TRBD2. The CDR3 contains 17 residues. V gave up 0 bases and J gave up 4 bases; unmatched junction bases: 5. The germline gives CDR1 LGHNA, CDR2 YNFKEQ. For the CDR3, the DNA is TGTGCCAGCAGCCAAGAGGCCCTAGCGGGAGGGTCAGATACGCAGTATTTT. Amino acid sequence: CASSQEALAGGSDTQYF.